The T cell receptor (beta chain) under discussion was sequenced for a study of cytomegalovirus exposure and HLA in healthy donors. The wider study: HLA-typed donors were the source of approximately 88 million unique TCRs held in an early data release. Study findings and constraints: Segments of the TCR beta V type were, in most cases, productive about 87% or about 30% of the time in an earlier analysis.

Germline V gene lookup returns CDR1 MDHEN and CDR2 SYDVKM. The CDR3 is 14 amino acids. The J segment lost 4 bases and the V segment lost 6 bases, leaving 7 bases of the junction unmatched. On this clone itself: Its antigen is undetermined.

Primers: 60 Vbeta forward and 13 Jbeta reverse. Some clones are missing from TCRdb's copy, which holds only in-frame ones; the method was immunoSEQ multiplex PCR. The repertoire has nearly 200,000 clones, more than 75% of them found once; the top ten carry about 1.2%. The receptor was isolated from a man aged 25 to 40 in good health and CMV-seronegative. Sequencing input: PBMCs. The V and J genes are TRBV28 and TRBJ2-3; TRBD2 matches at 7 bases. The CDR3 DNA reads TGTGCCAGCAGCGGGGGAGGGAGTTCAGATACGCAGTATTTT. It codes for CASSGGGSSDTQYF.